This T cell receptor beta chain was recovered during a study of cytomegalovirus exposure and HLA in healthy donors. Repertoires were generated with immunoSEQ multiplex PCR, while TCRdb's copy carries only in-frame clones and drops some. The sample lists about 160,000 clones, around nine tenths occurring once. Germline values: CDR1 SGHNT, CDR2 YYREEE (reference sequence). V dropped 0 bases and J dropped 2; count of bases not matched to a gene: 1. This CDR3 is 14 amino acids long. The TCR was taken from a woman between 18 and 29 years old in good health and CMV-seronegative. The rearrangement joins TRBV5-4 to TRBJ2-7, with TRBD1 matching 8 bases. The sequencing input was PBMCs. CDR3 in DNA: TGTGCCAGCAGCTTGGGGGACAGGCCCTACGAGCAGTACTTC. Translating gives CASSLGDRPYEQYF. The full variable domain, in which reference TRBV5-4 and TRBJ2-7 provide the parts outside the CDR3, is ETGVTQSPTHLIKTRGQQVTLRCSSQSGHNTVSWYQQALGQGPQFIFQYYREEENGRGNFPPRFSGLQFPNYSSELNVNALELDDSALYLCASSLGDRPYEQYFGPGTRLTVT.